This is a list of T cell receptor beta chains from one sample in a study of blood T cell repertoires in COVID-19. The assay was immunoSEQ multiplex PCR, and TCRdb's table has in-frame clones only and misses some. The sample shows some 240,000 clones, about 90% of them seen only once. Sequences were obtained from peripheral blood. These receptors all come from a man aged 60-69 years who had recovered from COVID-19. Each CDR3 is given with its conserved first and last residue.

len	v_gene	j_gene	CDR3aa
12	TRBV11-2	TRBJ2-5	CASSPGRETQYF
16	TRBV10-3	TRBJ2-7	CAISESGGLPSYEQYF
15	TRBV5-1	TRBJ1-6	CATVARDRHYSPLHF
14	TRBV27	TRBJ1-5	CASSWDRAGQPQHF
15	TRBV7-9	TRBJ1-2	CASSLAVRTGDGYTF
17	TRBV7-2	TRBJ2-3	CASSRGGSGGVTNTQYF
14	TRBV6-5	TRBJ2-5	CASIQSGGRETQYF
15	TRBV24-1	TRBJ2-3	CATSDTTPSTDTQYF
14	TRBV11-1	TRBJ2-5	CASRFRGAQETQYF
15	TRBV10-3	TRBJ2-3	CAISPGGTSGGTQYF
16	TRBV6-4	TRBJ2-3	CASSPAGLTYSDTQYF
17	TRBV5-6	TRBJ2-4	CASSFPPQRLAKNIQYF
16	TRBV5-6	TRBJ2-5	CASNPLTGEMPATQYF
14	TRBV5-6	TRBJ1-3	CASSPGSSGNTIYF
13	TRBV5-1	TRBJ1-1	CASSYREGTEAFF
20	TRBV2	TRBJ2-2	CASSGPPGLAGGLLTGELFF
14	TRBV5-1	TRBJ1-2	CASSLGGQLYGYTF
14	TRBV7-6	TRBJ1-5	CASSLTGPNQPQHF
14	TRBV27	TRBJ2-7	CASSPLGADYEQYF
12	TRBV6-5	TRBJ1-1	CASSPSRTEAFF
15	TRBV5-1	TRBJ2-5	CASSFSPGTKETQYF
16	TRBV7-9	TRBJ2-3	CASSESAGGYTDTQYF
14	TRBV7-9	TRBJ1-2	CASSLQGAMGGYTF
15	TRBV6-5	TRBJ2-6	CASDRGSSGANVLTF
13	TRBV19	TRBJ1-1	CASSMWGDTEAFF
13	TRBV30	TRBJ1-2	CALTGTGIYGYTF
15	TRBV18	TRBJ2-5	CASSSGTGRSETQYF
15	TRBV10-3	TRBJ2-3	CAISEYDRATDTQYF
16	TRBV7-2	TRBJ2-1	CASSLAGTSANNEQFF
13	TRBV6-2/TRBV6-3	TRBJ1-2	CASSYPQGHGYTF
11	TRBV12-3/TRBV12-4	TRBJ2-1	CASSLAESQFF
15	TRBV19	TRBJ1-1	CASSTSRPWNTEAFF
11	TRBV2	TRBJ1-1	CASSERDRAFF
15	TRBV2	TRBJ2-5	CASSKGQGDRETQYF
15	TRBV6-5	TRBJ1-2	CASSYLGQLVDGYTF
15	TRBV12-5	TRBJ2-3	CASGSGDSPSDTQYF
13	TRBV6-5	TRBJ1-1	CASSYKGDTEAFF
13	TRBV20-1	TRBJ1-2	CSASTGQINGYTF
16	TRBV5-6	TRBJ1-6	CASSLADQAYNSPLHF
15	TRBV2	TRBJ1-5	CASREQGVSNQPQHF
15	TRBV12-5	TRBJ2-1	CASGLRLAGINEQFF
20	TRBV5-1	TRBJ1-1	CASTPLGIRPGQGGRTEAFF
16	TRBV2	TRBJ1-2	CASSGTGANDNYGYTF
14	TRBV5-8	TRBJ1-5	CASSLEQGHQPQHF
15	TRBV5-1	TRBJ1-5	CASSQSGSEDQPQHF
13	TRBV6-6	TRBJ2-1	CASKKDRYNEQFF
16	TRBV6-1	TRBJ1-1	CASSESGQRLNTEAFF